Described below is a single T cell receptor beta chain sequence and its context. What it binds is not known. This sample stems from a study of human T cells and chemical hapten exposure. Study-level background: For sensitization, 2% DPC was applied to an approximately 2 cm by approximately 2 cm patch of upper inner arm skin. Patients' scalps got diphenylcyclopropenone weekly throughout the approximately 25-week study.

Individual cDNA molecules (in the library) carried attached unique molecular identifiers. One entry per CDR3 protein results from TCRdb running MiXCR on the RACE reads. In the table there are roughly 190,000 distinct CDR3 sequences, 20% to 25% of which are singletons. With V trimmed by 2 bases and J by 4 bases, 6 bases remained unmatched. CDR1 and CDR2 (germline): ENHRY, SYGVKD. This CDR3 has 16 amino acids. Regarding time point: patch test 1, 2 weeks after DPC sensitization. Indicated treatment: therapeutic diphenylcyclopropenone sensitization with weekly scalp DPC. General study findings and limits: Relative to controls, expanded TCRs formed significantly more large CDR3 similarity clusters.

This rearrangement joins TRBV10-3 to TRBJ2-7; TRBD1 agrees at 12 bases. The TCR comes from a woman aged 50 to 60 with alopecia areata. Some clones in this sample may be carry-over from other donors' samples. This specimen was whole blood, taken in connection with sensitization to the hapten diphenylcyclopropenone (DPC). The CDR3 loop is CAISEPGTGGLYEQYF. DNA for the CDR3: TGTGCCATCAGTGAGCCAGGGACAGGGGGCCTGTACGAGCAGTACTTC.